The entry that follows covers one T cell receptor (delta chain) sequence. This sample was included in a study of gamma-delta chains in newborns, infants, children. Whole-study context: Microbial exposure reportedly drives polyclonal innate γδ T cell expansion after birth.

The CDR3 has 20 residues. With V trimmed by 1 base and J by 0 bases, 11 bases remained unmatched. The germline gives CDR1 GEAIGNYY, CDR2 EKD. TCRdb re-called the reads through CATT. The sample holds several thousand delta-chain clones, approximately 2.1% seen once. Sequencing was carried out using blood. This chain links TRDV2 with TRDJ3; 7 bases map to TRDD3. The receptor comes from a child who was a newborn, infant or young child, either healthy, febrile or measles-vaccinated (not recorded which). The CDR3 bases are TGTGCCTGTGACACTGAGTGGGGGACTAAGGGCTCCTGGGACACCCGACAGATGTTTTTC. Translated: CACDTEWGTKGSWDTRQMFF.